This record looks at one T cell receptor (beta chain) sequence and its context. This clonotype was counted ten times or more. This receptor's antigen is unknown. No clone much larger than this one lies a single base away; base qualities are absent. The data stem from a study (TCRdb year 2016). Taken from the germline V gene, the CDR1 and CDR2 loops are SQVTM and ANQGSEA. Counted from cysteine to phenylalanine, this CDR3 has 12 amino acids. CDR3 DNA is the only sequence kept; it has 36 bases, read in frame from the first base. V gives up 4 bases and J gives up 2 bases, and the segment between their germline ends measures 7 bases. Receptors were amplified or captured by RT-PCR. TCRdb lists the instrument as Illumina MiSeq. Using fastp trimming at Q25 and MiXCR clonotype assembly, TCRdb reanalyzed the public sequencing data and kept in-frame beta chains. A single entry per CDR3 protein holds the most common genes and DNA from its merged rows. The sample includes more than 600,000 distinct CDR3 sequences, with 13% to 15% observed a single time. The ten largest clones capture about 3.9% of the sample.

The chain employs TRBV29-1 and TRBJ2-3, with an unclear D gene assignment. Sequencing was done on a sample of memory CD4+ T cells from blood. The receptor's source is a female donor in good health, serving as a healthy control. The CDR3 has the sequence CSVGQTTDTQYF. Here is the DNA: TGCAGCGTTGGCCAGACCACAGATACGCAGTATTTT.